This is a list of T cell receptor beta chains from one sample in a study of blood T cell repertoires in COVID-19. Method: immunoSEQ multiplex PCR; TCRdb's copy keeps in-frame clones and lacks some. The sample holds approximately 99,000 clones, about four fifths seen once. Specimen: peripheral blood. The origin of the receptors is a woman in her 70s with acute or convalescent COVID-19. The conserved cysteine and the conserved F or W are not part of the CDR3 here.

V gene	J gene	CDR3 protein
TRBV19	TRBJ2-1	ASSIPGQGHEQF
TRBV29-1	TRBJ2-1	SAWGTSGEGEQF
TRBV6-1	TRBJ2-1	ASSDYHSGSYNEQF
TRBV24-1	TRBJ2-2	ATSDYDRGVTGELF
TRBV7-9	TRBJ1-1	ASSDTGGFGTEAF
TRBV3-1/TRBV3-2	TRBJ2-2	ASSQTGIINTGELF
TRBV14	TRBJ2-5	ASSQTIRETQY
TRBV6-5	TRBJ2-3	ASSPSGEQTQY
TRBV10-3	TRBJ2-1	AISESKRELEQF
TRBV5-4	TRBJ1-1	ASRISSGNTEAF
TRBV7-9	TRBJ1-5	ASSSGGRVSPQH
TRBV10-2	TRBJ1-5	ASSEPGPISNQPQH
TRBV27	TRBJ2-2	ASSRESGELF
TRBV5-1	TRBJ1-3	ASSSGQDSGNTIY
TRBV7-2	TRBJ1-1	ASSRRGGDGEAF
TRBV7-2	TRBJ2-2	ASSLVGHHTGELF
TRBV6-4	TRBJ2-3	ASSDGARDTQY
TRBV6-1	TRBJ2-3	ASSEEQQGGRIDTQY
TRBV28	TRBJ2-2	ASSLTSLNTGELF
TRBV7-9	TRBJ2-3	ASSALGGKGTDTQY
TRBV7-2	TRBJ2-2	ASTGTSGGGELF
TRBV5-4	TRBJ1-2	AIHSVGRGDGYT
TRBV7-8	TRBJ2-7	ASSLTRVSYEQY
TRBV11-2	TRBJ2-7	ASSLDRRSSYEQY
TRBV5-4	TRBJ1-6	ASSGRTGGSNSPLH
TRBV11-3	TRBJ2-7	ASSVSSSGLYEQY
TRBV3-1/TRBV3-2	TRBJ2-1	ASSQETLRGEHNEQF
TRBV9	TRBJ2-2	ASSVGRRDTGELF
TRBV7-2	TRBJ1-2	ASSYRDRGLNGYT
TRBV5-1	TRBJ2-1	ASSLAGVLYNEQF
TRBV3-1/TRBV3-2	TRBJ1-5	ASSLGQGSQPQH